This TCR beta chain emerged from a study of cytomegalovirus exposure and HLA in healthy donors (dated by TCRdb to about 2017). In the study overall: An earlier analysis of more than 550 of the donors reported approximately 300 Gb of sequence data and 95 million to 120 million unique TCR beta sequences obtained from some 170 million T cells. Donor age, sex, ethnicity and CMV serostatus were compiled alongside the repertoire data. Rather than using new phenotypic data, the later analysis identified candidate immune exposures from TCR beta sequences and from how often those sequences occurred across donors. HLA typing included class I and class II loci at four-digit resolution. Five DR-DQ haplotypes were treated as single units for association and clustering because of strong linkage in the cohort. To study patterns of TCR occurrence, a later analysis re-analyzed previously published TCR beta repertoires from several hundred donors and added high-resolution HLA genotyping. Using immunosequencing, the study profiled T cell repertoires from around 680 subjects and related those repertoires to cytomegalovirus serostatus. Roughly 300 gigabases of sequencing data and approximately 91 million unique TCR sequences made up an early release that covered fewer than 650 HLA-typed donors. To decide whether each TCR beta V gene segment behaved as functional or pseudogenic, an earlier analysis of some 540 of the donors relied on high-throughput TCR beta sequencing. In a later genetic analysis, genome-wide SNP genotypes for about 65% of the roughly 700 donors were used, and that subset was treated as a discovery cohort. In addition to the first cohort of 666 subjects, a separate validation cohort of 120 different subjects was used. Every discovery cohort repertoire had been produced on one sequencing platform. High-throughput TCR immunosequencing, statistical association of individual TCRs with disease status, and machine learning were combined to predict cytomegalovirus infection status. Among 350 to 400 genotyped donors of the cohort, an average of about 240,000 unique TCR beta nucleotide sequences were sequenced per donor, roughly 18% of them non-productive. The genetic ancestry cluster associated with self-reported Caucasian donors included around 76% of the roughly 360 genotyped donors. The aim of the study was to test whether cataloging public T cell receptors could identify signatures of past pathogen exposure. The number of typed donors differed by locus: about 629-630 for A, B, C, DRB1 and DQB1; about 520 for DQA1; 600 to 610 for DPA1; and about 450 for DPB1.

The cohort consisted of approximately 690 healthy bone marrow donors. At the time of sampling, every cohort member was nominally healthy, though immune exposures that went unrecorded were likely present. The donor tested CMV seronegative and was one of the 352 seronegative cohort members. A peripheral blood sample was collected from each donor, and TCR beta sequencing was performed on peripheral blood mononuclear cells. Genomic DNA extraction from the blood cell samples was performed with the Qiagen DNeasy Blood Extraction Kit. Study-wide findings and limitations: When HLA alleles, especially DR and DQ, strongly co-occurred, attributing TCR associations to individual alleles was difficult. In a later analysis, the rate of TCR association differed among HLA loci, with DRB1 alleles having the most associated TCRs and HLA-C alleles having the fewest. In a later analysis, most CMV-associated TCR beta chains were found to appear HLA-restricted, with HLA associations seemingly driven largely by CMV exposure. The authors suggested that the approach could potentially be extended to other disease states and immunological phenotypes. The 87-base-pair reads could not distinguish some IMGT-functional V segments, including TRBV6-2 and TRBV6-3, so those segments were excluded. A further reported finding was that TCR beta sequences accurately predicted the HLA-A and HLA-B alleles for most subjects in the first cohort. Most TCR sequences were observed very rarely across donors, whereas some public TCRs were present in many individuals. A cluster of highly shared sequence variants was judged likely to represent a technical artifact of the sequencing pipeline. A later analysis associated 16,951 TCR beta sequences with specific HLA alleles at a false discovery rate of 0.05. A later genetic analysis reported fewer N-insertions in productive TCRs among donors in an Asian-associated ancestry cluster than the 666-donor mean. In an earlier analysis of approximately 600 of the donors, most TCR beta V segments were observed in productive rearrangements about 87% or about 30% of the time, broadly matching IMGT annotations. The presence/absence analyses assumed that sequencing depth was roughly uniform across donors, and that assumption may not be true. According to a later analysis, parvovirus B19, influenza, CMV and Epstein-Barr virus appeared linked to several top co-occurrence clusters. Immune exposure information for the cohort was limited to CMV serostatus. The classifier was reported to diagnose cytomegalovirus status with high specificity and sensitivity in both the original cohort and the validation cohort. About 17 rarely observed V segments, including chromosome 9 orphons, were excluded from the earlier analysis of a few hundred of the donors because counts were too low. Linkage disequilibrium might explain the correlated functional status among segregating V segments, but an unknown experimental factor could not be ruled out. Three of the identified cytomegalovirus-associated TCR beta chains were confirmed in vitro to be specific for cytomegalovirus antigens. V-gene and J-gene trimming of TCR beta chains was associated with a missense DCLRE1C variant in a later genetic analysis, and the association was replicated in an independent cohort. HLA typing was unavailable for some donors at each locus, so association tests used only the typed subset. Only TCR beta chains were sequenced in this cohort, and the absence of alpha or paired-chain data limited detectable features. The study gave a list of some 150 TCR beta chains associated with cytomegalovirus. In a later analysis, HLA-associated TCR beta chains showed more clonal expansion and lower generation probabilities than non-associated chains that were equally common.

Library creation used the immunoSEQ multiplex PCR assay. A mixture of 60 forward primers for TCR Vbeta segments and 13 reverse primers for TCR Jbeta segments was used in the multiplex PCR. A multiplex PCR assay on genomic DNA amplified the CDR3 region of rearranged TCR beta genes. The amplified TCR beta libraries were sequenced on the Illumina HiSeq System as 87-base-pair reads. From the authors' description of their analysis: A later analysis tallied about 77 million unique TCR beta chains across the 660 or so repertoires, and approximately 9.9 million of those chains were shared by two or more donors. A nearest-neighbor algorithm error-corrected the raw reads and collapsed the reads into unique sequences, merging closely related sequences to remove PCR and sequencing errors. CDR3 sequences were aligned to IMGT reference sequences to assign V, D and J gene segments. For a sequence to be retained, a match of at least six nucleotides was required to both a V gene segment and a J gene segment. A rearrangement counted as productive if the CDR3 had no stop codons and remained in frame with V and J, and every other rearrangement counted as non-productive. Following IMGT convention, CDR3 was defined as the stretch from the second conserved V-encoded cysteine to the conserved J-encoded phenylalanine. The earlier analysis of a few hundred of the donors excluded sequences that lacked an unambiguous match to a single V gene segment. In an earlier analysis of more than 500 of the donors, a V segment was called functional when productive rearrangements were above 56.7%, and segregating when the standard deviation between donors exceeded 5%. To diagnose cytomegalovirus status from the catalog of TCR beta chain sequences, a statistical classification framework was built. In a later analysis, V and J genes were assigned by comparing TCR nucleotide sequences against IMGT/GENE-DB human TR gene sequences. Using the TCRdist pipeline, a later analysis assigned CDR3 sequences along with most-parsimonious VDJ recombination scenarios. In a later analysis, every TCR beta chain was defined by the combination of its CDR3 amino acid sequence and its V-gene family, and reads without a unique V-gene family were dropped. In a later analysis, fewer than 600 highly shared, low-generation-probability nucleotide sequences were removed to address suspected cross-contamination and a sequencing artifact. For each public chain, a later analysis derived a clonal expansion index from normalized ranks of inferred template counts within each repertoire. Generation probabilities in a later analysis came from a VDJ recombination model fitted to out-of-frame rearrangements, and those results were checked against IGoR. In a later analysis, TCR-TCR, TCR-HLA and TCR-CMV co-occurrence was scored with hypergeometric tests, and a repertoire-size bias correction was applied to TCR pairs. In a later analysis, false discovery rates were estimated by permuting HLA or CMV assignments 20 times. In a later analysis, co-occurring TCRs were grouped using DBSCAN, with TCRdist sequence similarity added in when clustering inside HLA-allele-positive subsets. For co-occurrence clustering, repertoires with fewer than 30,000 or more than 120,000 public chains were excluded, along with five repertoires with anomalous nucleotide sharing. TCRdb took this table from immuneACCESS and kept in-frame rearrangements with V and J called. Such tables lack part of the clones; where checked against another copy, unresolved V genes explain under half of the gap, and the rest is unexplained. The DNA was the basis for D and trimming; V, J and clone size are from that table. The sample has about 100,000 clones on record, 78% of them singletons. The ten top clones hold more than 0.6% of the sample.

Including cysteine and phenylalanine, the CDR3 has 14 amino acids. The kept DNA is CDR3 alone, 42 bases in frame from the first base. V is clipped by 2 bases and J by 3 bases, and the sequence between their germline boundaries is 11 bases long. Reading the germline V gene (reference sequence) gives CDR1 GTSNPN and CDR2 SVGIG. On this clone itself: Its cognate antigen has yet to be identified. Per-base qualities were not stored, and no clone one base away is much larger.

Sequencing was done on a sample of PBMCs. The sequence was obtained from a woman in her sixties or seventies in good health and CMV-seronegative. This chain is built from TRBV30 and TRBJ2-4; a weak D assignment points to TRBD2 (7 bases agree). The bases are TGTGCCTGGAGTAGGGGGGGTGACAAAAACATTCAGTACTTC. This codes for CAWSRGGDKNIQYF.